This T cell receptor beta chain was identified during a study of response to subunit inactivated influenza vaccine. TCRdb re-called the RT-PCR reads with MiXCR, one entry per CDR3 protein. The repertoire consists of roughly 630,000 distinct CDR3 sequences, with 12% to 15% occurring once and the leading ten covering approximately 7.6%. CDR3 size: 15 residues. Germline V lookup: CDR1 SEHNR, CDR2 FQNEAQ (reference sequence). V dropped 2 bases and J dropped 4; count of bases not matched to a gene: 3. The origin of this receptor is a man between 45 and 60 years old who received an inactivated influenza vaccine. The sample consisted of PBMCs from blood, taken 14 days before vaccination. V is TRBV7-9 and J is TRBJ2-7; 12 bases are a match to TRBD2. Here the CDR3 reads CASSLPTSGRYEQYF. The CDR3 bases are TGTGCCAGCAGCTTACCCACTAGCGGGAGGTACGAGCAGTACTTC.